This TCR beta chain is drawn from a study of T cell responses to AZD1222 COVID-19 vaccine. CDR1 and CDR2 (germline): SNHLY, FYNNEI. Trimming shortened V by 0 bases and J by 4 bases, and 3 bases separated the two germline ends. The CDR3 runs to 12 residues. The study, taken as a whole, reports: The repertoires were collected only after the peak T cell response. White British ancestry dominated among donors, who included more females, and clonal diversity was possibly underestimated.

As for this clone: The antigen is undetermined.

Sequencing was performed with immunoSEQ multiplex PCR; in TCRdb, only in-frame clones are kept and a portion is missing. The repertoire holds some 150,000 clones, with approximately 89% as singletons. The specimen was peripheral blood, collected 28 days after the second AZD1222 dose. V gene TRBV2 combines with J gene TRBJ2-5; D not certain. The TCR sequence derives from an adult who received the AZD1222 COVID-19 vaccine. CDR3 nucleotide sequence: TGTGCCAGCAGTGAAGCGGGAGAGACCCAGTACTTC. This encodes CASSEAGETQYF. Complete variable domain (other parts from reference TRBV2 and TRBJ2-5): EPEVTQTPSHQVTQMGQEVILRCVPISNHLYFYWYRQILGQKVEFLVSFYNNEISEKSEIFDDQFSVERPDGSNFTLKIRSTKLEDSAMYFCASSEAGETQYFGPGTRLLVL.